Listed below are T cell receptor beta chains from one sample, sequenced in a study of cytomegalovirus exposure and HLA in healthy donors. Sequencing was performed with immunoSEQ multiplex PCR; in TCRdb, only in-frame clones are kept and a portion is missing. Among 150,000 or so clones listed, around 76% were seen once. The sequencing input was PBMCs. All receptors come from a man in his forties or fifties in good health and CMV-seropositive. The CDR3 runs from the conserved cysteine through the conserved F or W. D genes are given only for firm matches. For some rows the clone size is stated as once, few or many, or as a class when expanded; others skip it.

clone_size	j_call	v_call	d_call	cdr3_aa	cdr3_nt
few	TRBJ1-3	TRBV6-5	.	CASRPRGSGNTIYF	TGTGCCAGCAGACCACGGGGCTCTGGAAACACCATATATTTT
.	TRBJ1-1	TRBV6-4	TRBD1	CASREWRGHTEAFF	TGTGCCAGCAGGGAGTGGAGGGGGCACACTGAAGCTTTCTTT
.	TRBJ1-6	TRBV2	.	CASSEVRSRNSPLHF	TGTGCCAGCAGTGAGGTCCGGTCTCGTAATTCACCCCTCCACTTT
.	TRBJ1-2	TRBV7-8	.	CASSLGAGYNYGYTF	TGTGCCAGCAGCTTAGGGGCAGGATATAACTATGGCTACACCTTC
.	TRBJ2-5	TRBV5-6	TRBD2	CASSLGTSGARETQYF	TGTGCCAGCAGCTTGGGGACTAGCGGGGCTAGAGAGACCCAGTACTTC
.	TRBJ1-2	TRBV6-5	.	CASRPRGEGGDGYTF	TGTGCCAGCAGGCCCCGCGGGGAAGGGGGGGATGGCTACACCTTC
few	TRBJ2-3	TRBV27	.	CASSPSAGRGDTQYF	TGTGCCAGCAGTCCCTCTGCGGGACGCGGAGATACGCAGTATTTT
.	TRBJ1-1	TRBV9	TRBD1	CASSLRQGTTEAFF	TGTGCCAGCAGCCTCCGACAGGGGACCACTGAAGCTTTCTTT
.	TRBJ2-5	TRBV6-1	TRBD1	CASSEARDRGIQETQYF	TGTGCCAGCAGTGAAGCGCGGGACAGGGGAATTCAAGAGACCCAGTACTTC
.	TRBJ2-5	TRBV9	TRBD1	CASSARQGLETQYF	TGTGCCAGCAGCGCCAGACAGGGTTTGGAGACCCAGTACTTC
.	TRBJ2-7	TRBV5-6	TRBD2	CASSAAGGVDEQYF	TGTGCCAGCAGCGCGGCCGGGGGGGTCGACGAGCAGTACTTC
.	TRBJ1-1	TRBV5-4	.	CASSLAGSSGTEAFF	TGTGCCAGCAGCTTGGCAGGGTCCTCGGGCACTGAAGCTTTCTTT
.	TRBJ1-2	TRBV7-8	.	CASSLDGRGLGGYTF	TGTGCCAGCAGCTTAGACGGCAGGGGATTAGGTGGCTACACCTTC
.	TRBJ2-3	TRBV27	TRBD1	CASSWGLTGDVGTDTQYF	TGTGCCAGCAGCTGGGGGTTGACAGGGGATGTTGGCACAGATACGCAGTATTTT
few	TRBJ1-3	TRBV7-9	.	CASSSSDSRNTIYF	TGTGCCAGCAGCTCCTCGGACAGCCGAAACACCATATATTTT
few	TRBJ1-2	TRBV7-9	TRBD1	CASSTGQTYGYTF	TGTGCCAGCAGCACGGGACAGACCTATGGCTACACCTTC
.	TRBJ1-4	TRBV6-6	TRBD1	CASSDGQGNEKLFF	TGTGCCAGCAGTGATGGACAGGGTAACGAAAAACTGTTTTTT
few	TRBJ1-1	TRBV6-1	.	CASSEWGQPTEAFF	TGTGCCAGCAGTGAATGGGGCCAGCCGACTGAAGCTTTCTTT
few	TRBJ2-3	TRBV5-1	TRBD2	CASSLTRGGRDTQYF	TGCGCCAGCAGCTTGACACGGGGGGGGAGAGATACGCAGTATTTT
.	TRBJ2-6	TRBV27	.	CASSLWQGLSGANVLTF	TGTGCCAGCAGTTTATGGCAGGGCCTCTCTGGGGCCAACGTCCTGACTTTC
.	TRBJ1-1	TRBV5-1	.	CASSLDGGTGEAFF	TGCGCCAGCAGCTTGGACGGTGGTACGGGGGAAGCTTTCTTT
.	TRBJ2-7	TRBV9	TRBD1	CASSYGQGAAEQYF	TGTGCCAGCAGCTACGGACAGGGGGCGGCGGAGCAGTACTTC
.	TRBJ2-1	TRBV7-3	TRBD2	CASSSSGAYNEQFF	TGTGCCAGCAGCTCTAGCGGGGCGTATAATGAGCAGTTCTTC
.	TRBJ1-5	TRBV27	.	CASSIRQGNQPQHF	TGTGCCAGCAGTATACGACAGGGCAATCAGCCCCAGCATTTT
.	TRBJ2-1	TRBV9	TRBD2	CASSVGLAEYNEQFF	TGTGCCAGCAGCGTGGGACTAGCGGAGTACAATGAGCAGTTCTTC
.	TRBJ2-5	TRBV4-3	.	CASSQDLRSQETQYF	TGCGCCAGCAGCCAAGATCTACGGTCCCAAGAGACCCAGTACTTC
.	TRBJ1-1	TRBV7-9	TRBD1	CASSADLQGANTEAFF	TGTGCCAGCAGCGCCGACCTACAGGGGGCAAACACTGAAGCTTTCTTT
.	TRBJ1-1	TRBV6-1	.	CASSEVESWGAEAFF	TGTGCCAGCAGTGAAGTGGAGTCCTGGGGGGCTGAAGCTTTCTTT
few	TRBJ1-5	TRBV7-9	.	CASSRGGNQPQHF	TGTGCCAGCAGCCGGGGGGGAAATCAGCCCCAGCATTTT
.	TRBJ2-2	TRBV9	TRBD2	CASSYGGVPGELFF	TGTGCCAGCAGCTATGGGGGGGTTCCCGGGGAGCTGTTTTTT
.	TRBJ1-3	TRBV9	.	CASSVRDSGNAIYF	TGTGCCAGCAGCGTAAGAGACTCTGGAAACGCCATATATTTT
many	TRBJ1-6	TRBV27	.	CATRSSASSYNSPLHF	TGTGCCACCCGATCCAGCGCTAGCTCCTATAATTCACCCCTCCACTTT
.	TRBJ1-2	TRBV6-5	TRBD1	CASSYGTGTRGYTF	TGTGCCAGCAGTTACGGGACAGGGACGCGAGGCTACACCTTC
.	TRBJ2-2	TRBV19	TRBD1	CASSGSGTGKRGELFF	TGTGCCAGTAGTGGCTCCGGGACAGGGAAGAGGGGGGAGCTGTTTTTT
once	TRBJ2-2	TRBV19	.	CASMEGAGELFF	TGTGCCAGTATGGAAGGGGCTGGGGAGCTGTTTTTT
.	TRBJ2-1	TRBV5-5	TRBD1	CASSLGTGAGNEQFF	TGTGCCAGCAGCTTAGGGACAGGGGCGGGCAATGAGCAGTTCTTC
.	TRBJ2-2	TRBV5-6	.	CASSYSTGFFANTGELFF	TGTGCCAGCAGCTATTCAACAGGATTCTTCGCGAACACCGGGGAGCTGTTTTTT
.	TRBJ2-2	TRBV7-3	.	CASSAQGPNTGELFF	TGTGCCAGCAGCGCACAGGGCCCGAACACCGGGGAGCTGTTTTTT
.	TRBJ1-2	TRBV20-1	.	CSVGQDYGYTF	TGCAGCGTGGGGCAGGACTATGGCTACACCTTC
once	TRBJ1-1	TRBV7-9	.	CASSAKGSGRVMNTEAFF	TGTGCCAGCAGCGCCAAGGGGTCGGGGAGGGTGATGAACACTGAAGCTTTCTTT
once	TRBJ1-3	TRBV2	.	CASRWTVSSGNTIYF	TGTGCCAGCCGGTGGACAGTGAGCTCTGGAAACACCATATATTTT
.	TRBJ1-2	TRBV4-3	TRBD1	CASSQLGQGNYGYTF	TGCGCCAGCAGCCAACTAGGACAGGGTAACTATGGCTACACCTTC
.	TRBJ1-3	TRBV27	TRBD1	CASSWTGGLSGNTIYF	TGTGCCAGCAGTTGGACAGGGGGCCTCTCTGGAAACACCATATATTTT
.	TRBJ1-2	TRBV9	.	CASSGEARRNYGYTF	TGTGCCAGCAGCGGGGAGGCAAGGCGGAACTATGGCTACACCTTC
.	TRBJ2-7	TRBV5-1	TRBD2	CASSGHSGGSYEQYF	TGCGCCAGCAGCGGGCATAGCGGGGGCTCCTACGAGCAGTACTTC
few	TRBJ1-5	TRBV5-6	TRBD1	CASSLDRGSSNQPQHF	TGTGCCAGCAGCTTGGACAGGGGTTCAAGCAATCAGCCCCAGCATTTT